This TCR beta chain was documented in a study of regulatory T cells in long-lasting Graves disease. The CDR3 is 15 residues long. Between the trimmed V and J ends, which lost 4 bases and 0 bases, there was a span of 14 bases. CDR1 and CDR2 from the germline V gene are SGHRS and YFSETQ. Time point in this sample: persistent/refractory GD, antithyroid drugs over 5 years with positive TRAb. Following extraction of RNA from PBMCs, that RNA was used to make the TCR library. Many counts were recorded for this clonotype. What it binds is not known. Study results and limitations: Accuracy could have been hurt by small sample size.

For TCR beta, libraries came from iRepertoire HTBI primers and Arm-PCR of CDR3 regions. One entry per CDR3 protein results from TCRdb running MiXCR on the multiplex PCR reads. Of roughly 500,000 distinct CDR3 sequences listed, more than 20% are singletons. The chain carries TRBV5-1 and TRBJ2-7; a possible D gene is TRBD2 (7 bases). The receptor comes from a female donor with Graves disease. This specimen was peripheral blood mononuclear cells (PBMCs), taken when the disease was refractory, from a patient treated with antithyroid drugs. CDR3 DNA: TGCGCCAGCAGCGTTGGGGGGGCCAACTCCTACGAGCAGTACTTC. It codes for CASSVGGANSYEQYF.